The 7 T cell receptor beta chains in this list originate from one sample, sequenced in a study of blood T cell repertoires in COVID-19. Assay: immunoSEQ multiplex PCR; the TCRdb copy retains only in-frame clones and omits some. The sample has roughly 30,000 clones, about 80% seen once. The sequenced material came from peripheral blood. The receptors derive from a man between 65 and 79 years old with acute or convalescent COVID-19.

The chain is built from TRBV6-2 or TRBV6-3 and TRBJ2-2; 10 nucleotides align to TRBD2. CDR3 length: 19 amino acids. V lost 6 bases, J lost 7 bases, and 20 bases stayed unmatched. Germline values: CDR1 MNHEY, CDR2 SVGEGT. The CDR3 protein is CASSPYGGSGGAYVGELFF. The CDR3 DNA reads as TGTGCCAGCAGCCCCTACGGGGGCAGCGGGGGGGCCTACGTCGGGGAGCTGTTTTTT.

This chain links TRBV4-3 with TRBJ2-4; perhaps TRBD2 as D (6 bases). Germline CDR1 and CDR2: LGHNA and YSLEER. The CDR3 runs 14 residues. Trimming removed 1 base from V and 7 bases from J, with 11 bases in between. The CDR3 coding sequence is TGCGCCAGCAGCCAAGGTGCCGCGGGGAACATTCAGTACTTC. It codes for CASSQGAAGNIQYF.

The CDR3, as DNA: TGTGCCAGCAGCACCCAACTCGACACTGAAGCTTTCTTT. Its protein product is CASSTQLDTEAFF. The rearrangement links TRBV7-3 to TRBJ1-1; D call uncertain. Trimming left V 5 bases short and J 3 bases short, with 10 bases between. The CDR3 loop spans 13 amino acids. CDR1 and CDR2 (germline): SGHTA, FQGTGA.

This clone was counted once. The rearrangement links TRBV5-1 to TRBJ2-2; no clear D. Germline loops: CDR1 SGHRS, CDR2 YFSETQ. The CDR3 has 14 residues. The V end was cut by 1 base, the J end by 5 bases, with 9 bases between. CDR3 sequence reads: CASSLYPTTGELFF. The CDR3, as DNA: TGCGCCAGCAGCTTGTACCCTACGACCGGGGAGCTGTTTTTT.

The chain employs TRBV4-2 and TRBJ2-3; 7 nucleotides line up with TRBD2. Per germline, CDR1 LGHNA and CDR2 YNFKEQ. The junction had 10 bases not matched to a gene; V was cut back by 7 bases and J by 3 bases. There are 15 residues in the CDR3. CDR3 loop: CASNPVGGRTDTQYF. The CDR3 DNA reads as TGTGCCAGCAATCCAGTCGGCGGGAGAACAGATACGCAGTATTTT.

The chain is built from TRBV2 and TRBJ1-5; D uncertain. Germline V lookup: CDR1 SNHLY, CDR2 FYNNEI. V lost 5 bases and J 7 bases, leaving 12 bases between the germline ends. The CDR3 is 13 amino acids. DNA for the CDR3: TGTGCCAGCAGTCCTTCCCCAGGACAGCCCCAGCATTTT. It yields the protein CASSPSPGQPQHF.

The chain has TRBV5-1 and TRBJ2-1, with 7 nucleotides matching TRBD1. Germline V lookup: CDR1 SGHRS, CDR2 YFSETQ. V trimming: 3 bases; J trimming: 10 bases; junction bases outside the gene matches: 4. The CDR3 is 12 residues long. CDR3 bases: TGCGCCAGCAGCTCCCAGGGGGAGGAGCAGTTCTTC. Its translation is CASSSQGEEQFF.